Listed below are T cell receptor beta chains from one sample, sequenced in a study of blood T cells in healthy people across ages. TCRdb independently ran MiXCR on the 5' RACE reads; one entry per CDR3 protein. This sample has about 780,000 distinct CDR3 sequences, with about 46% found just once. Sequences were obtained from blood. Receptors originate from a man older than 75 in good health. Both conserved end residues are part of each CDR3. Fields, in order: clone size, D gene, J gene, CDR3 length, V gene, CDR3 DNA, CDR3 protein. D genes are given only for firm matches. The size field is filled for only some rows; it gives once, few, many or a size class.

few | TRBD2 | TRBJ2-4 | 14 | TRBV10-3 | TGTGCCACTCGACTAGCGGGGGGCTACAATGAGCAGTACTTC | CATRLAGGYNEQYF
once | . | TRBJ1-3 | 13 | TRBV7-3 | TGTGCCAGCAGCTTAACGGTGGGGGACACCATATATTTT | CASSLTVGDTIYF
many | . | TRBJ2-7 | 14 | TRBV19 | TGTGCCAGTAGTATAGTCGGCAGCTCGGGGGAGCAGTACTTC | CASSIVGSSGEQYF
few | . | TRBJ2-7 | 15 | TRBV5-5 | TGTGCCAGCAGCTTATTGACAGGATCGAAATACGAGCAGTACTTC | CASSLLTGSKYEQYF
. | . | TRBJ2-1 | 16 | TRBV4-1 | TGCGCCAGCAGCCAAGGTCAGGGTTTTGGGTACAATGAGCAGTTCTTC | CASSQGQGFGYNEQFF
. | . | TRBJ2-4 | 14 | TRBV2 | TGTGCCAGCTTAGAAGGATCTCTTCAAAACATTCAGTACTTC | CASLEGSLQNIQYF
few | TRBD2 | TRBJ2-3 | 16 | TRBV15 | TGTGCCACCAGCAGAGGACTAGCGGGAGTAGGAGATACGCAGTATTTT | CATSRGLAGVGDTQYF
. | . | TRBJ2-1 | 11 | TRBV20-1 | TGCAGTACATCGGTCTACAATGAGCAGTTCTTC | CSTSVYNEQFF
few | . | TRBJ2-7 | 14 | TRBV5-5 | TGTGCCAGCAGCTCGGGATACAAACCCTACGAGCAGTACTTC | CASSSGYKPYEQYF
. | . | TRBJ1-2 | 13 | TRBV20-1 | TGCAGTGCTAGAGATCTGAAAGGTTATGGCTACACCTTC | CSARDLKGYGYTF
. | TRBD2 | TRBJ2-1 | 18 | TRBV4-2 | TGTGCCAGCAGCCGGGGGACTAGCGGGAGGCCCCCCTACAATGAGCAGTTCTTC | CASSRGTSGRPPYNEQFF
. | . | TRBJ2-7 | 16 | TRBV6-2/TRBV6-3 | TGTGCCAGCAGTTACTCTGGGGGGAGGAGAAACAATGAGCAGTACTTC | CASSYSGGRRNNEQYF